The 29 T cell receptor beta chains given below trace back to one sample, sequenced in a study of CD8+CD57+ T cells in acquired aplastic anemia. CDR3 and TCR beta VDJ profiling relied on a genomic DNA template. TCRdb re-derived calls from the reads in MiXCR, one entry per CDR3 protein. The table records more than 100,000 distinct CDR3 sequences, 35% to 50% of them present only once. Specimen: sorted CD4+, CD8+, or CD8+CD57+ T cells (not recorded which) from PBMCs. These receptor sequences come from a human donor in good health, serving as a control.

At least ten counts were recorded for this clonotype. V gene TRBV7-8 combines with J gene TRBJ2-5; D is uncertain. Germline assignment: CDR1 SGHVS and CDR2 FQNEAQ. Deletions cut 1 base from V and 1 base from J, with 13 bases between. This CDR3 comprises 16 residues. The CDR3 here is CASSLGLGKFQETQYF. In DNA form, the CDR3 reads TGTGCCAGCAGCTTAGGTCTGGGAAAATTCCAAGAGACCCAGTACTTC.

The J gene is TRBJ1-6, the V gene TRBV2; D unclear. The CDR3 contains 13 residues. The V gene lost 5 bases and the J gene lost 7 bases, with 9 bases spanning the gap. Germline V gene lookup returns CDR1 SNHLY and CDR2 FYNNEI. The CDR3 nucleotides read TGTGCCAGCAGTTACGACCGCAATTCACCCCTCCACTTT. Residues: CASSYDRNSPLHF.

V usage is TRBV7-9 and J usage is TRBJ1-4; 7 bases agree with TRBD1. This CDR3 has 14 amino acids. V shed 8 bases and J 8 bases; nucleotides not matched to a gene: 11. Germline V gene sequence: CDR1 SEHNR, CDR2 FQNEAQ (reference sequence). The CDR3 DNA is TGTGCCAGCGGCCCCGACAGGGATTACGAAAAACTGTTTTTT. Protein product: CASGPDRDYEKLFF.

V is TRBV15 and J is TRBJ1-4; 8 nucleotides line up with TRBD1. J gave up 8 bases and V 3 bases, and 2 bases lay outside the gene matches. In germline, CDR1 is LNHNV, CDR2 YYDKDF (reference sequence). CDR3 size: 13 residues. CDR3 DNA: TGTGCCACCAGCAGCTCAGGGGGCGAAAAACTGTTTTTT. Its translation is CATSSSGGEKLFF.

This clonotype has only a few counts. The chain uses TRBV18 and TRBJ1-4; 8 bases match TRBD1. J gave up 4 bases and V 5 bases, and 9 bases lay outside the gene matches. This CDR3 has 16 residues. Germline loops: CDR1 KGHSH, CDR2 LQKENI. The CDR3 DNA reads TGTGCCAGCTCAGAGATGACAGGGGCCATTAATGAAAAACTGTTTTTT. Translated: CASSEMTGAINEKLFF. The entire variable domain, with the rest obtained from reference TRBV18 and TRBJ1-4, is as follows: NAGVMQNPRHLVRRRGQEARLRCSPMKGHSHVYWYRQLPEEGLKFMVYLQKENIIDESGMPKERFSAEFPKEGPSILRIQQVVRGDSAAYFCASSEMTGAINEKLFFGSGTQLSVL.

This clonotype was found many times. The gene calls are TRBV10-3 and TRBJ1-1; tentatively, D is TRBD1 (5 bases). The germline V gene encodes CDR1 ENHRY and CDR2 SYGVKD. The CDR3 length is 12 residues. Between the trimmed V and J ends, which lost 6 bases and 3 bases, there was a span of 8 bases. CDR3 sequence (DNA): TGTGCCATCAGGGGGGGGGACACTGAAGCTTTCTTT. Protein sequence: CAIRGGDTEAFF.

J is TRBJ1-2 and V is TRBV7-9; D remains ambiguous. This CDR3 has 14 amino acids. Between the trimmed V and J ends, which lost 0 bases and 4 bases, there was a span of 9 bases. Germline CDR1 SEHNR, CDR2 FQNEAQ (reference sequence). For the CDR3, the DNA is TGTGCCAGCAGCTTAGCAGGGTCTCGCTATGGCTACACCTTC. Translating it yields CASSLAGSRYGYTF.

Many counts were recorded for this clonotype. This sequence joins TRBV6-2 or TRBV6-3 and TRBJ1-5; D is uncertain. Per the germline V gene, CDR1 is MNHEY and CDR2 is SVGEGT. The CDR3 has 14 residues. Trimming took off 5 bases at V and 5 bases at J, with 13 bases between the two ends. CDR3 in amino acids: CASSRLGRDQPQHF. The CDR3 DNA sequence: TGTGCCAGCAGTCGTCTAGGGCGGGATCAGCCCCAGCATTTT.

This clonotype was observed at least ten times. Written as DNA, the CDR3 is TGTGCCAGCAGCCCCCGTTGGGAAGCGGGTAGGCCCTCCTACAATGAGCAGTTCTTC. Residues: CASSPRWEAGRPSYNEQFF. V is TRBV11-2 and J is TRBJ2-1, with a weak D call TRBD2 (6 bases). The CDR3 runs to 19 residues. Germline V gives CDR1 SGHAT, CDR2 FQNNGV. The V end lost 5 bases, the J end lost 0 bases, and 23 bases lay between the germline ends.

CDR3 nucleotides: TGTGCCAGCAGCCTTTACTATGAAGCTTTCTTT. It translates to CASSLYYEAFF. The gene calls are TRBV4-2 and TRBJ1-1; D unresolved. V dropped 4 bases and J dropped 7 bases, with 7 bases sitting between them. The CDR3 has 11 residues. Germline assignment: CDR1 LGHNA and CDR2 YNFKEQ.

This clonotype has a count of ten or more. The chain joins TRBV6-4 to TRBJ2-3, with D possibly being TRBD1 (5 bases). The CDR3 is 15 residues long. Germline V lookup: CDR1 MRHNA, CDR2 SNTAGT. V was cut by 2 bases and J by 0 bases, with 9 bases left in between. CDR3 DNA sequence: TGTGCCAGCAGTGACGGGCAGGGAAGCACAGATACGCAGTATTTT. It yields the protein CASSDGQGSTDTQYF.

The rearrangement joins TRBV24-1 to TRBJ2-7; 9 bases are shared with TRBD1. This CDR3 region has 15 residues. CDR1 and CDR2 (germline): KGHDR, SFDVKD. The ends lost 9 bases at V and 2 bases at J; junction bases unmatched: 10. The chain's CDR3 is CATPGPRTGAYEQYF. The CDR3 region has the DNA TGTGCCACCCCCGGGCCCAGGACAGGGGCCTACGAGCAGTACTTC.

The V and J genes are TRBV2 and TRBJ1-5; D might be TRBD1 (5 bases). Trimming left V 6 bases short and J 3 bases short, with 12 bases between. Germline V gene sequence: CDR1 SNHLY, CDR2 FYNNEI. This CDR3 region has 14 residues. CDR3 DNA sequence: TGTGCCAGCAGCGGGGGGGGAGCCAATCAGCCCCAGCATTTT. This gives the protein CASSGGGANQPQHF.

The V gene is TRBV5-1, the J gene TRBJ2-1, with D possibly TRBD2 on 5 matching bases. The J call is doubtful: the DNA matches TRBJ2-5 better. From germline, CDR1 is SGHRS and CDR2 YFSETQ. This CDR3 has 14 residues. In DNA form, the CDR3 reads TGCGCCAGCAGCTTGGTGGTCGGGGAAGAGACCCAGTACTTC. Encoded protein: CASSLVVGEETQYF.

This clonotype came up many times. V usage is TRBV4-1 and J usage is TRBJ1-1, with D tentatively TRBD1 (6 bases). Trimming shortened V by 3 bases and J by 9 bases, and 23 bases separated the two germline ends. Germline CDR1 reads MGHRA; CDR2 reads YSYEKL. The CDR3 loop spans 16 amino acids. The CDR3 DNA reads TGCGCCAGCAGCCAGATCGGCGGGGGGCGAGGGCAAAAAGCTTTCTTT. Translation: CASSQIGGGRGQKAFF.

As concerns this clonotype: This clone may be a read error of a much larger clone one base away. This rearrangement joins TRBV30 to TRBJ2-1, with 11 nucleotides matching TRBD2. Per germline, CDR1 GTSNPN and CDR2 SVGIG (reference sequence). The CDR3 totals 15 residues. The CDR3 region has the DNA TGTGCCTGGAGGATAGCGGGAGGGCCGAGTAATGAGCAGCTCTTC. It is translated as CAWRIAGGPSNEQLF.

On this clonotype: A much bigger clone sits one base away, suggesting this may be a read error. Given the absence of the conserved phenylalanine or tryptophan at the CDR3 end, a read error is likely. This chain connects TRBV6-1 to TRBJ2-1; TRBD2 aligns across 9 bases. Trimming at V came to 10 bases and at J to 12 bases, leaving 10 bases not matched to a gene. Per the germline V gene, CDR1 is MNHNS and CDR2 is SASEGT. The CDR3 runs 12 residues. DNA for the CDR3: TGTGCCACCTCTAGGGCGGGAGGGGGGCAGTTCCTC. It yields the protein CATSRAGGGQFL.

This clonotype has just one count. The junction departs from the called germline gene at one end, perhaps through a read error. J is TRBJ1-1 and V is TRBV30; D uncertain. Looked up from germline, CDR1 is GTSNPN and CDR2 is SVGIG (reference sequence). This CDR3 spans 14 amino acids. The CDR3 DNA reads TGTGCCTGGGGTGTACTTTTGAGAGCCACTGAAGCTTTCTTT. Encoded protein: CAWGVLLRATEAFF.

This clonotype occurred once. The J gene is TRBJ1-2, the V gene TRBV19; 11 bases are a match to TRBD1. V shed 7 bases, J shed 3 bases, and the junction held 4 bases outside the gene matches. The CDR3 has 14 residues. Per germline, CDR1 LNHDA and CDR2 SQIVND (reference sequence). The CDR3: CASIGTGGYYGYTF. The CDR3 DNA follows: TGTGCCAGTATAGGGACAGGGGGATACTATGGCTACACCTTC.

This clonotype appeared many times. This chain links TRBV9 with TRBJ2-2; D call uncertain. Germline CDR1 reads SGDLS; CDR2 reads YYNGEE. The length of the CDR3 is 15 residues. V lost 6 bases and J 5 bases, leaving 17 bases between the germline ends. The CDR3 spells CASTLGSGNTGELFF. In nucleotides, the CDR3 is TGTGCCAGCACCTTAGGGTCTGGGAATACCGGGGAGCTGTTTTTT.

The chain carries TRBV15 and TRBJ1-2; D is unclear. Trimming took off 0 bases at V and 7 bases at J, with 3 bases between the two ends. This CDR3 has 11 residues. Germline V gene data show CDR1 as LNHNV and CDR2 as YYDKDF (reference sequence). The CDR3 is CATSRDLGYTF. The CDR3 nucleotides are TGTGCCACCAGCAGAGATCTTGGCTACACCTTC.

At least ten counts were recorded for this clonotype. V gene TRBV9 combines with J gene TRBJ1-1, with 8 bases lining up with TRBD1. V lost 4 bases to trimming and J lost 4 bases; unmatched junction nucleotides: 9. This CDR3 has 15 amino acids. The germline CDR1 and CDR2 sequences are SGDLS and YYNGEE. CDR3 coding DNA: TGTGCCAGCAGCTCAGTGACAGGGGTGGCCACTGAAGCTTTCTTT. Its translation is CASSSVTGVATEAFF. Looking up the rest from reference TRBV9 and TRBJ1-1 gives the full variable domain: DSGVTQTPKHLITATGQRVTLRCSPRSGDLSVYWYQQSLDQGLQFLIQYYNGEERAKGNILERFSAQQFPDLHSELNLSSLELGDSALYFCASSSVTGVATEAFFGQGTRLTVV.

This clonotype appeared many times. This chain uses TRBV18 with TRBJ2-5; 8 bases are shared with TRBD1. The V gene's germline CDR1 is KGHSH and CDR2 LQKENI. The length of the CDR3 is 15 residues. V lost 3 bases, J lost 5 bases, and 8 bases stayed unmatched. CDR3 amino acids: CASSPRTGQTETQYF. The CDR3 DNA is TGTGCCAGCTCACCCCGGACAGGGCAGACGGAGACCCAGTACTTC.

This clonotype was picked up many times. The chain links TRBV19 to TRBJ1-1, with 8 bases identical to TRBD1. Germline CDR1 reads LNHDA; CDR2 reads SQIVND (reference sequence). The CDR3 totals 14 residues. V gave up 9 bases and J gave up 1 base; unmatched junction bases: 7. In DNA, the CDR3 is TGTGCCAGCCAAAGACAGGGGACGAACACTGAAGCTTTCTTT. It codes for CASQRQGTNTEAFF. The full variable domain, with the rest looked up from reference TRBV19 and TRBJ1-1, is DGGITQSPKYLFRKEGQNVTLSCEQNLNHDAMYWYRQDPGQGLRLIYYSQIVNDFQKGDIAEGYSVSREKKESFPLTVTSAQKNPTAFYLCASQRQGTNTEAFFGQGTRLTVV.

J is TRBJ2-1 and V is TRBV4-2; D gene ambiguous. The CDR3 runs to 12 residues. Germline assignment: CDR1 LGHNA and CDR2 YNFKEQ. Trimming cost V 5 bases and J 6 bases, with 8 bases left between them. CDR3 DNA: TGTGCCAGCAGCTTGTTCTCCAATGAGCAGTTCTTC. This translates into CASSLFSNEQFF.

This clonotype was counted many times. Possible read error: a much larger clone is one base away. The CDR3 coding sequence is TGCAGCGTTGGTCTGCGGACCCAAGAGACCCAGTACTTC. This codes for CSVGLRTQETQYF. The chain employs TRBV29-1 and TRBJ2-5; D gene uncertain. There are 13 residues in the CDR3. With 4 bases removed from V and 1 base from J, the gap between germline ends came to 10 bases. Looked up from germline, CDR1 is SQVTM and CDR2 is ANQGSEA.

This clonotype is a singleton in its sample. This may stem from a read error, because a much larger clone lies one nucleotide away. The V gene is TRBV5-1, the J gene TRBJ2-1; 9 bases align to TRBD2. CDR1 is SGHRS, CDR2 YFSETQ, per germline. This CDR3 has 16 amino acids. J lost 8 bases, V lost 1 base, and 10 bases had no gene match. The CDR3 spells CASSLWASGEYDEQFF. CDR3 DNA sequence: TGCGCCAGCAGCTTGTGGGCTAGCGGGGAATACGATGAGCAGTTCTTC. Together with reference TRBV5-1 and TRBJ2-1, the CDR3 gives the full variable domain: KAGVTQTPRYLIKTRGQQVTLSCSPISGHRSVSWYQQTPGQGLQFLFEYFSETQRNKGNFPGRFSGRQFSNSRSEMNVSTLELGDSALYLCASSLWASGEYDEQFFGPGTRLTVL.

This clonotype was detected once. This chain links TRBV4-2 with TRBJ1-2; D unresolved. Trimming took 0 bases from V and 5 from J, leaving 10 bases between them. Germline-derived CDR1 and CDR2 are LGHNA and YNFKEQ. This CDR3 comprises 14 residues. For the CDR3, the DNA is TGTGCCAGCAGCCAAGATCGCATCGGGTATGGCTACACCTTC. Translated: CASSQDRIGYGYTF.

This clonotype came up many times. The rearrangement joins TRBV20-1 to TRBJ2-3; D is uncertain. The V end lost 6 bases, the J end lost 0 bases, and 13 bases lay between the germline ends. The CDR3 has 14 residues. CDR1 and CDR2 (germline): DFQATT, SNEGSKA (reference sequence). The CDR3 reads CSARPLRSTDTQYF. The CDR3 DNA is TGCAGTGCCCGACCACTGAGGAGCACAGATACGCAGTATTTT.